This TCR beta chain was profiled in a study of human T cells and chemical hapten exposure. The overall study: Diphenylcyclopropenone was applied weekly to patients' scalps across the roughly 23-week study.

Germline V CDR1 and CDR2: SQVTM, ANQGSEA. V was cut by 6 bases and J by 3 bases, with 12 bases left in between. The CDR3 runs to 12 residues. TCRdb processed the RACE reads anew with MiXCR; each CDR3 protein has one entry. The profile shows fewer than 60,000 distinct CDR3 sequences, approximately 10% of them singletons. The time point denotes: pre-sensitization, week 0. As for treatment: therapeutic diphenylcyclopropenone sensitization with weekly scalp DPC. This clonotype showed up just a few times. The receptor was derived from a woman in her thirties or forties with alopecia areata. Some clones in this sample may be carry-over from other donors' samples. V usage is TRBV29-1 and J usage is TRBJ2-7, with D maybe TRBD2 (6 bases). The specimen comprised whole blood, sampled in connection with sensitization to the hapten diphenylcyclopropenone (DPC). CDR3 DNA: TGCAGCGTGGGCCGGGACTTCTACGAGCAGTACTTC. Its translation: CSVGRDFYEQYF.